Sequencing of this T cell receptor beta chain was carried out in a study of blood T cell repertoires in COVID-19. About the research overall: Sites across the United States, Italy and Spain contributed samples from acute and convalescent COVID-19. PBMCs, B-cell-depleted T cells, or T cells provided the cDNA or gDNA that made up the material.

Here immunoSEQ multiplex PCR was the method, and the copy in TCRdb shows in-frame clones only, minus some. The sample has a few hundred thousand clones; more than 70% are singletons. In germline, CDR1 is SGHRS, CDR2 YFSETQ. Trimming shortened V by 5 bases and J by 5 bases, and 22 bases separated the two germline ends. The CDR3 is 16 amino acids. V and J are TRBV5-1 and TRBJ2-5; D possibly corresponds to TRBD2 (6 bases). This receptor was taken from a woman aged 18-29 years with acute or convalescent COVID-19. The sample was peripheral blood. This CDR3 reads CASREAGFLRGETQYF. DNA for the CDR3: TGCGCCAGCAGGGAGGCGGGTTTCCTCCGGGGGGAGACCCAGTACTTC.